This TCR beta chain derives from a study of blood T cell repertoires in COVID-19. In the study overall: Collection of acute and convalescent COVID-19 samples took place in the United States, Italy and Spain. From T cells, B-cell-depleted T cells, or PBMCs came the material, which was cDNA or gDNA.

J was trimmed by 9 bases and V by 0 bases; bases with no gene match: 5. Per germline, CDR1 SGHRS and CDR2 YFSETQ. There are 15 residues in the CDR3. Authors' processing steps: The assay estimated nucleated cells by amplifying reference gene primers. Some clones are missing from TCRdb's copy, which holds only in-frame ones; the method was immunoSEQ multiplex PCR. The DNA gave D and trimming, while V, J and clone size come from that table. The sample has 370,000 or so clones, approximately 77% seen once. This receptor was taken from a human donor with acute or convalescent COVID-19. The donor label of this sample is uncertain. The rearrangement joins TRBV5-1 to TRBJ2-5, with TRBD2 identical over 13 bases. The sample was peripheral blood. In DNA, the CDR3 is TGCGCCAGCAGCTTGGAACTAGCGGGGGGGCGAGCCCAGTACTTC. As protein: CASSLELAGGRAQYF.